This paragraph covers one T cell receptor (beta chain) sequence. Its antigen remains unidentified. Profiling relied on immunoSEQ multiplex PCR, and the TCRdb table lists in-frame clones only, not all of them. The table shows around 310,000 clones, with 80% occurring only once. This specimen belongs to a study of cytotoxic CD8 clonotypes in ibrutinib-treated CLL. Study summary: The patient breakdown showed fewer than twelve relapsed/refractory and around 16 treatment-naive cases, with under 18 IGHV unmutated. Samples had a mean of approximately 270,000 productive templates and some 88,000 productive rearrangements. General study points: Clonality grew at ibrutinib response; at progression, it decreased back toward baseline. Public clonotypes were seen rarely and were contracted or stable on treatment.

Trimming took 1 base from V and 5 from J, leaving 9 bases between them. This CDR3 region has 13 residues. CDR1 and CDR2 (germline): MDHEN, SYDVKM. The receptor was derived from a human donor with chronic lymphocytic leukemia. Material: PBMCs, obtained before ibrutinib treatment. J is TRBJ2-7 and V is TRBV28; D not resolved. The CDR3 sequence: CASSLSLRHEQYF. The DNA of the CDR3 is TGTGCCAGCAGTTTATCACTTAGACACGAGCAGTACTTC. The full variable domain, completed using reference TRBV28 and TRBJ2-7, is DVKVTQSSRYLVKRTGEKVFLECVQDMDHENMFWYRQDPGLGLRLIYFSYDVKMKEKGDIPEGYSVSREKKERFSLILESASTNQTSMYLCASSLSLRHEQYFGPGTRLTVT.